This T cell receptor beta chain was sequenced in a study of beta chain features in type 1 diabetes. About the study: When patients were set against healthy donors, age, gender and cell yields were similar. General study findings and limits: Patients with Type 1 diabetes showed moderately but significantly shorter TCRB CDR3s in all four CD4+ subsets.

Of note for this clone: What it binds is unknown.

Expressed TCRB transcripts got sequenced, as all isolated RNA was reverse transcribed. The average output of naive, central memory and regulatory T cell samples was around 3.5 million reads. Sequencing used immunoSEQ multiplex PCR; TCRdb keeps in-frame clones, though not all of them. The sample includes roughly 230,000 clones, roughly 10% of them seen just once. This receptor was identified in a man aged 25 to 40 with type 1 diabetes. The sequenced sample was naive CD4+ T cells from blood.

The CDR3 spells CASQTGRAIWETQYF. CDR3 coding DNA: TGTGCCAGTCAGACAGGGCGCGCAATATGGGAGACCCAGTACTTC. This rearrangement joins TRBV6-6 to TRBJ2-5; 7 bases are a match to TRBD1. Trimming cost V 9 bases and J 5 bases; bases outside gene matches: 15. The CDR3 is made up of 15 amino acids. The germline V gene has CDR1 MNHNY and CDR2 SVGAGI (reference sequence).